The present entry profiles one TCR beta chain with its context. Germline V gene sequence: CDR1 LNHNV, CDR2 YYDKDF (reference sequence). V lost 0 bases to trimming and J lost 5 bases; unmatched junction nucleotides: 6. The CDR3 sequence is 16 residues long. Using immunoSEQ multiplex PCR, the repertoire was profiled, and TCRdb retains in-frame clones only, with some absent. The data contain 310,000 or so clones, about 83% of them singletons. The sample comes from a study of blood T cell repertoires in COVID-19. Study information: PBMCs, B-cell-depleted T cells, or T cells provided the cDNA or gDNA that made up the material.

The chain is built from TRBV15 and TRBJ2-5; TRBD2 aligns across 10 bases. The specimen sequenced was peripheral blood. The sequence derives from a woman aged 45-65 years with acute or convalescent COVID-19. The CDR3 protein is CATSRDLAGAWETQYF. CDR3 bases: TGTGCCACCAGCAGAGATCTAGCGGGAGCCTGGGAGACCCAGTACTTC.